Given below is one T cell receptor (beta chain) in context. V gave up 0 bases and J gave up 0 bases; unmatched junction bases: 1. Germline-derived CDR1 and CDR2 are MDHEN and SYDVKM. This CDR3 is 15 amino acids long. This sample stems from a study of cytomegalovirus exposure and HLA in healthy donors. Study-wide background: The same platform was used for the roughly 120 validation repertoires and the 600 to 700 first-cohort repertoires, a later analysis reported.

Data came from immunoSEQ multiplex PCR; TCRdb stores just in-frame clones and leaves some out. The sample has some 140,000 clones, 86% seen once. The study drew the donors from its 120-subject validation cohort, separate from the roughly 670-subject first cohort. The genes are TRBV28 and TRBJ2-5; TRBD2 matches 7 bases. This receptor was identified in a man between 18 and 29 years old in good health and CMV-seronegative. Sequencing was performed on PBMCs. The CDR3 spells CASSLWGGDQETQYF. For the CDR3, the DNA is TGTGCCAGCAGTTTATGGGGGGGGGACCAAGAGACCCAGTACTTC.